This TCR beta chain was sequenced for a study of CD8+ T cells in alopecia areata. Study findings and constraints: Patients showed less clear TCR sequence sharing than mice, possibly partly because of HLA diversity.

Points on this clone: Its antigen is unidentified.

It was cDNA, reverse transcribed from extracted RNA, that served as the sequencing template. Profiled with immunoSEQ multiplex PCR; TCRdb holds only in-frame clones, not every one. The sample records around 98,000 clones, over 40% being singletons. Trimming removed 2 bases at V and 8 bases at J, with 12 bases between. The CDR3 is made up of 12 amino acids. Germline V CDR1 and CDR2: GTSNPN, SVGIG (reference sequence). Patients with alopecia areata provided lesional scalp punch biopsies as well as peripheral blood. The sequencing input was CD4+ T cells sorted from blood. The TCR comes from a human donor with alopecia areata. This chain joins TRBV30 and TRBJ1-2; TRBD1 is a possible D gene (6 bases). CDR3 region: CAWSPGEDGYTF. The CDR3, as DNA: TGTGCCTGGAGTCCAGGGGAGGACGGCTACACCTTC.